The 2 T cell receptor beta chains presented below share a single source sample, sequenced in a study of T cells in Graves' hyperthyroidism and ophthalmopathy. The TCR beta CDR3 regions underwent amplification using RNA transcripts as the source. The TCR CDR3 first-round RT-PCR relied on the HTBI primer set. One entry per CDR3 protein, called by TCRdb with MiXCR from the multiplex PCR reads. This repertoire shows approximately 570,000 distinct CDR3 sequences, 15% to 20% found once; its top ten account for approximately 50%. Source material: blood. All receptors come from a man in his forties or fifties with Graves' ophthalmopathy.

The rearrangement uses TRBV25-1 and TRBJ2-6; maybe TRBD1 (6 bases). The V and J ends lost 7 bases and 0 bases respectively, with 22 bases between them. CDR1 MGHDK and CDR2 SYGVNS come from the germline V gene. The CDR3 spans 19 residues. The CDR3 protein is CASTSTVGQRSSGANVLTF. CDR3 DNA sequence: TGTGCCAGCACTTCAACGGTAGGACAGAGGAGCTCTGGGGCCAACGTCCTGACTTTC.

V is TRBV24-1 and J is TRBJ2-2, with D hard to call. Trimming stripped 4 bases from V and 5 bases from J, with 4 bases between. Germline values: CDR1 KGHDR, CDR2 SFDVKD. This CDR3 region has 12 residues. CDR3 nucleotides: TGTGCCACCAGTGACTCAACCGGGGAGCTGTTTTTT. It yields the protein CATSDSTGELFF.